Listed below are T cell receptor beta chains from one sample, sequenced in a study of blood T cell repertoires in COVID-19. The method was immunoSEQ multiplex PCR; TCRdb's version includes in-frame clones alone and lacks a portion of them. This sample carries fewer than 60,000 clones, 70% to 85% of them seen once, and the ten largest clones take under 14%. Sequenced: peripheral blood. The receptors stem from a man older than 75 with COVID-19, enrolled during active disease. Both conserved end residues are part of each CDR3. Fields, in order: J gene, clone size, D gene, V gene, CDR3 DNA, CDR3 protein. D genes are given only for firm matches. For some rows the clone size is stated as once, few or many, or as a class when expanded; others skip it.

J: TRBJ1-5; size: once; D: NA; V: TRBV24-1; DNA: TGTGCCACCAGTGATTCGAGGACCCGGTCGGGGCAGCCCCAGCATTTT; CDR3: CATSDSRTRSGQPQHF
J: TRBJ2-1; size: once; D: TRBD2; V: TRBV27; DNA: TGTGCCAGCAGACCTAGGACTAGCGGGATGCATGAGCAGTTCTTC; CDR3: CASRPRTSGMHEQFF
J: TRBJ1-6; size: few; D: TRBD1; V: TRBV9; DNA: TGTGCCAGCAGCCAACAGGGGTGGGATTCACCCCTCCACTTT; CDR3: CASSQQGWDSPLHF
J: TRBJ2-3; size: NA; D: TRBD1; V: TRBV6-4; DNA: TGTGCCAGCAGTGACTGGGACAGGGCTAGAGATACGCAGTATTTT; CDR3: CASSDWDRARDTQYF
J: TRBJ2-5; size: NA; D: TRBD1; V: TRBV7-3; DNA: TGTGCCAGCAGCCAGACAGGGACGGAGACCCAGTACTTC; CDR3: CASSQTGTETQYF
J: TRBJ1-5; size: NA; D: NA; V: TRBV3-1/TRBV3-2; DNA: TGTGCCAGCAGCCAAGGACCGGCCGGGCAGGGAAGGCAGCCCCAGCATTTT; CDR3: CASSQGPAGQGRQPQHF
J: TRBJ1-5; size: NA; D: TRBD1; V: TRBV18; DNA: TGTGCCAGCTCACCAAGACAGGGGGTGAATCAGCCCCAGCATTTT; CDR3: CASSPRQGVNQPQHF
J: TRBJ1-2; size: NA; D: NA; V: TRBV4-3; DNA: TGCGCCAGCAGCCAAGACATGGAGAAGACTTATGGCTACACCTTC; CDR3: CASSQDMEKTYGYTF
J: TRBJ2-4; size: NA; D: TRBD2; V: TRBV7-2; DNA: TGTGCCAGCAGCCCAGGGACTAGGACGGCCATTCAGTACTTC; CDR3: CASSPGTRTAIQYF
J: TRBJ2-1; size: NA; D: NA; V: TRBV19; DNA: TGTGCCAGTAGTATAGCGGGGGGCCAAGCTAGCTACAATGAGCAGTTCTTC; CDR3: CASSIAGGQASYNEQFF
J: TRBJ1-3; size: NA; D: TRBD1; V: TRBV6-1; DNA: TGTGCCAGCAGTGACCGACAGGGGGGTTCCTTGTATTTT; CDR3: CASSDRQGGSLYF
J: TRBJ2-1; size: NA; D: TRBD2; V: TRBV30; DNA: TGTGCCTGGAGTCCAACTAGCGGGAGTGTCGGTGAGCAGTTCTTC; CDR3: CAWSPTSGSVGEQFF
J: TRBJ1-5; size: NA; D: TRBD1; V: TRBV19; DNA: TGTGCCAGTAGCTCCGTCGGGACAGGGTTTCAGCCCCAGCATTTT; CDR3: CASSSVGTGFQPQHF
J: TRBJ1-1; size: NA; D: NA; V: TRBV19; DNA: TGTGCCAGTTCGATCAGTCAGGGGCTCTACATGAACACTGAAGCTTTCTTT; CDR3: CASSISQGLYMNTEAFF
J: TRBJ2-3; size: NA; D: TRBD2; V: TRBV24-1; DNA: TGTGCCACCAGTGATACCCCCGGGCTAGCGGAGACAGATACGCAGTATTTT; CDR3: CATSDTPGLAETDTQYF
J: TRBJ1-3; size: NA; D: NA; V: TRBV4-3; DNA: TGCGCCAGCAGCCAAGATAGAAGCTCTGGAAACACCATATATTTT; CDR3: CASSQDRSSGNTIYF
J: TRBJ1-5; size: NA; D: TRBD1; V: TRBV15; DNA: TGTGCCACCAGCAGGGGGACAGGGGCCCATAGCAATCAGCCCCAGCATTTT; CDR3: CATSRGTGAHSNQPQHF
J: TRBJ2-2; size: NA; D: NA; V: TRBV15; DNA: TGTGCCACCAGCAGATGGGCCACCGGGGAGCTGTTTTTT; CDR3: CATSRWATGELFF
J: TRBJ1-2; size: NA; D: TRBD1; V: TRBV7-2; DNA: TGTGCCGAATCAAGGGGGACAGGGGGTAACTATGGCTACACCTTC; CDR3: CAESRGTGGNYGYTF
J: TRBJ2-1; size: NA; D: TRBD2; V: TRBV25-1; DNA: TGTGCCAGCAGTGGACCGGGACTAGCGGGCCGTGAGCAGTTCTTC; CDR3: CASSGPGLAGREQFF
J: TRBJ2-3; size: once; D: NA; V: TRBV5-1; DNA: TGCGCCAGCAGCTTGACAGGGACGGCAGGCACAGATACGCAGTATTTT; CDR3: CASSLTGTAGTDTQYF
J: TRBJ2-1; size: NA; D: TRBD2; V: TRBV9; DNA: TGTGCCAGCAGCCAAACCGGGACTAGCGGGGGGCGGCAGTTCTTC; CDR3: CASSQTGTSGGRQFF
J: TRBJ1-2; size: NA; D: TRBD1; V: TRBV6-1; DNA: TGTGCCAGCAGTGAATACGGGACAGCCTATGGCTACACCTTC; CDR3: CASSEYGTAYGYTF
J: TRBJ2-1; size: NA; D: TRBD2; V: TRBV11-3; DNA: TGTGCCAGCAGTCCCGGGACTAGCGGGAGCGGGGTTGACAATGAGCAGTTCTTC; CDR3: CASSPGTSGSGVDNEQFF
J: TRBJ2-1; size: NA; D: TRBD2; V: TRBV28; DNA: TGTGCCAGCAGTTTTTCCTCTCGGACTAGCGGGGGGAAGCAGTTCTTC; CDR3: CASSFSSRTSGGKQFF
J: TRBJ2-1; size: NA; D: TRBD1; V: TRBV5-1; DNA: TGCGCCAGCAGCTCGGGACAGGGCTACAATGAGCAGTTCTTC; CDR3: CASSSGQGYNEQFF
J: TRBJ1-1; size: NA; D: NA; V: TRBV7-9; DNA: TGTGCCAGCAGCTTAGTGCGGGCTGGGACTGAAGCTTTCTTT; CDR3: CASSLVRAGTEAFF
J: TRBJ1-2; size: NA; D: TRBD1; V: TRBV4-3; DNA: TGCGCCAGCAGCCACGGACAGGGGCCTTATGGCTACACCTTC; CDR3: CASSHGQGPYGYTF
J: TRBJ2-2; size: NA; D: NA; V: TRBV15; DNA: TGTGCCACCAGCAGAGATTATGACAGAGCGAACACCGGGGAGCTGTTTTTT; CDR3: CATSRDYDRANTGELFF
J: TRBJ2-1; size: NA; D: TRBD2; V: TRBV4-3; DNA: TGCGCCAGCAGCCAGGGACTAGCTAACAATGAGCAGTTCTTC; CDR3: CASSQGLANNEQFF
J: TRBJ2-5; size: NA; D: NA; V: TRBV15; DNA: TGTGCCACCAGCAGAGGGGGGGTACAAGAGACCCAGTACTTC; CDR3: CATSRGGVQETQYF
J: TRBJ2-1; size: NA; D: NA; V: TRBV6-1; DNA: TGTGCCAGCAGTGACAGAGGAGGGTCAACGGGCGGGAATGAGCAGTTCTTC; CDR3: CASSDRGGSTGGNEQFF
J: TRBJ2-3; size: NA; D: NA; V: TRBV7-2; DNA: TGTGCCAGCAGCTTAGCGTCCGGGGGCACAGATACGCAGTATTTT; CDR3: CASSLASGGTDTQYF
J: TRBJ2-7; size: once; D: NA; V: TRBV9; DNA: TGTGCCAGCAGCCGGACCGGGGCGGGGGCCCCCTACGAGCAGTACTTC; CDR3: CASSRTGAGAPYEQYF
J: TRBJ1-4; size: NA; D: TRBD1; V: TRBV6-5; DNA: TGTGCCAGGGACAGGGGGGCCTCCGGTAATGAAAAACTGTTTTTT; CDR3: CARDRGASGNEKLFF
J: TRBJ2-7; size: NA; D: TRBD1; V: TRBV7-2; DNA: TGTGCCAGCAGCTTAGGGACAGGGCCCTCCTACGAGCAGTACTTC; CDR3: CASSLGTGPSYEQYF
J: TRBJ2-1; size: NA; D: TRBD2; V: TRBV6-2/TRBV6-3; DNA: TGTGCCAGCAGCCTACTAGCGGGGGTCTACAATGAGCAGTTCTTC; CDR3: CASSLLAGVYNEQFF
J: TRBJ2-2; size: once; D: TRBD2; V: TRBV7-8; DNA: TGTGCCAGCAGACAGACTAGCGGGGGAACCGGGGAGCTGTTTTTT; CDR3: CASRQTSGGTGELFF
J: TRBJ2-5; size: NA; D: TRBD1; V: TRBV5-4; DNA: TGTGCCAGCAGCTCTAGACAGGGGGCCTTTGGGGAGACCCAGTACTTC; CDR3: CASSSRQGAFGETQYF
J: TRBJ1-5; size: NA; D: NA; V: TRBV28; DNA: TGTGCCAGCAGTTCGCCCCCACAGGGCCCCTATAGCAATCAGCCCCAGCATTTT; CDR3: CASSSPPQGPYSNQPQHF
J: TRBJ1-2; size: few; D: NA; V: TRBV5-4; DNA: TGTGCCAGCAGCTTGGAACTAGAAAGGTACACCTTC; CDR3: CASSLELERYTF
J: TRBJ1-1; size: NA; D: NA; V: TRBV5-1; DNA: TGCGCCAGCAGCTCACAGGCGAACACTGAAGCTTTCTTT; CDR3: CASSSQANTEAFF
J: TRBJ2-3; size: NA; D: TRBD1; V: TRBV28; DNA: TGTGCCAGCAGTGATCCGGGACAGGGGACTTTCACAGATACGCAGTATTTT; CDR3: CASSDPGQGTFTDTQYF
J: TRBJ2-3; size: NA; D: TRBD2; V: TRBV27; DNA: TGTGCCAGCAGTGCCTCCACGACTAGCGGGGGATTCTCAGATACGCAGTATTTT; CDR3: CASSASTTSGGFSDTQYF
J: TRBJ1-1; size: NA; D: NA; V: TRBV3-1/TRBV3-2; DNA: TGTGCCAGCAGCCAAGAGTCCGGGGAAGCTTTCTTT; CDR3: CASSQESGEAFF
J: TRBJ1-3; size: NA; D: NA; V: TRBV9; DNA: TGTGCCAGCAGCGTAGGTCGACAGTCCATGGGAAACACCATATATTTT; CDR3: CASSVGRQSMGNTIYF
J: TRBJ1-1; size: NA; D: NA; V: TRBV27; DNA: TGTGCCAGCAGACAGGGGAACACTGAAGCTTTCTTT; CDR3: CASRQGNTEAFF
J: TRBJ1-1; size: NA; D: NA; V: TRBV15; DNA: TGTGCCACCAGCAGAGATCGGCAAGAGGTGGCTTTCTTT; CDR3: CATSRDRQEVAFF
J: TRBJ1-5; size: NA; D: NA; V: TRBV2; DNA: TGTGCCAGCAGTGAAGCGGGCGTAGGGCCGGGGAGGTCTCAGCCCCAGCATTTT; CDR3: CASSEAGVGPGRSQPQHF
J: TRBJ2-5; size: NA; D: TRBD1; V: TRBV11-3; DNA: TGTGCCAGCAGCCCAGGACAGGGGTTGTACCAAGAGACCCAGTACTTC; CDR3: CASSPGQGLYQETQYF
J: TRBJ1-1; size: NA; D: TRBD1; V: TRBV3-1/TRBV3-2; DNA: TGTGCCAGCAGGACAGGGGAGAGGGGCACTGAAGCTTTCTTT; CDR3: CASRTGERGTEAFF
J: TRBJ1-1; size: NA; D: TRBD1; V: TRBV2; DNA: TGTGCCAGCAGTCCCAGGACAGGGCCTAACACTGAAGCTTTCTTT; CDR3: CASSPRTGPNTEAFF
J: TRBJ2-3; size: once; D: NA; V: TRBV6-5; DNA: TGTGCCAGCAGGGGAGGAGCAGATACGCAGTATTTT; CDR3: CASRGGADTQYF